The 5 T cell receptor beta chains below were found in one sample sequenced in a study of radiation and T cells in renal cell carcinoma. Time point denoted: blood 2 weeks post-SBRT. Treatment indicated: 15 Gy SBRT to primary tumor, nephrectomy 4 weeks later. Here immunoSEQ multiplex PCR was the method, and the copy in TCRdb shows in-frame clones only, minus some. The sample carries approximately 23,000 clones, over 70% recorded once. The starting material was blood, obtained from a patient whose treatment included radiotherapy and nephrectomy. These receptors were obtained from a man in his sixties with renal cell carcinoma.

CDR3 residues: CASSNLAVSTDTQYF. The CDR3, as DNA: TGTGCCAGCAGCAATCTAGCGGTCAGCACAGATACGCAGTATTTT. The chain recombines TRBV7-3 with TRBJ2-3; 7 bases match TRBD2. The germline gives CDR1 SGHTA, CDR2 FQGTGA. Trimming took 5 bases from V and 0 from J; bases not matched to a gene: 5. This CDR3 is 15 amino acids long.

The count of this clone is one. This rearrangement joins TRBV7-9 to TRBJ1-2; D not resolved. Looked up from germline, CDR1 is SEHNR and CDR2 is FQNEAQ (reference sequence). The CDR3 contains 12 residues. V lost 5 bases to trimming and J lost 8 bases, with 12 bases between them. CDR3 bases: TGTGCCAGCAGCCCTGGGTCGTTGGGCTACACCTTC. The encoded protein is CASSPGSLGYTF.

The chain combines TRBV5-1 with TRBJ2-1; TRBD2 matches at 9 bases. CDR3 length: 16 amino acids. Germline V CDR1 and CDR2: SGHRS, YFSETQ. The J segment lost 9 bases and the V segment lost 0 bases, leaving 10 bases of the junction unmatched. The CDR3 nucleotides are TGCGCCAGCAGCTTGGCTCTAACTTTTAGCGGGAGTGAGCAGTTCTTC. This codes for CASSLALTFSGSEQFF.

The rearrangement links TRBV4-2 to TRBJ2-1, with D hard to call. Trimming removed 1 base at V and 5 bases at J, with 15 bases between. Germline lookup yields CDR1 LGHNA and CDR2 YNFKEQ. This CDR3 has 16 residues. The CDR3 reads CASSQGVEMVDNEQFF. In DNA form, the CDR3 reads TGTGCCAGCAGCCAAGGGGTGGAGATGGTAGACAATGAGCAGTTCTTC.

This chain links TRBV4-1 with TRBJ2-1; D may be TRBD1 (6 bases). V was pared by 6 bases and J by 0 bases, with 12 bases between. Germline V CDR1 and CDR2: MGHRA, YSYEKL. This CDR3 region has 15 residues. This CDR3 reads CASRATGSSYNEQFF. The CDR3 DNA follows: TGCGCCAGCAGAGCAACAGGGAGCTCCTACAATGAGCAGTTCTTC.